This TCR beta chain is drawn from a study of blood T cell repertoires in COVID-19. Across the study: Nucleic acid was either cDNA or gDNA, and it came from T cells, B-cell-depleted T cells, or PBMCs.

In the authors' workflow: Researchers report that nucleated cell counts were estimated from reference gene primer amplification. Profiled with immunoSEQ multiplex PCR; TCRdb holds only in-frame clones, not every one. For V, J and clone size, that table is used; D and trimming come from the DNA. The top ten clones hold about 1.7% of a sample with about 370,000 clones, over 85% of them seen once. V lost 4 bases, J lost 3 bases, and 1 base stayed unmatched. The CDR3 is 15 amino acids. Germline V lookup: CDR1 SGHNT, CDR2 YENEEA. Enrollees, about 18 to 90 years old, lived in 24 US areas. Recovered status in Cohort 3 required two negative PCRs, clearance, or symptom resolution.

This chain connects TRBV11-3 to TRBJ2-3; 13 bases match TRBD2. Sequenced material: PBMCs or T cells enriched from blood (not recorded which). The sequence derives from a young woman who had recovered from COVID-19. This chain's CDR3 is CASSSGLAGTDTQYF. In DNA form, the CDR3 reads TGTGCCAGCAGCTCGGGACTAGCGGGGACAGATACGCAGTATTTT.